The 13 T cell receptor beta chains below all came from one sample that was sequenced in a study of spatial heterogeneity in lung cancer. TCRdb reprocessed the 5' RACE reads with MiXCR, giving one entry per CDR3 protein. Found here are approximately 44,000 distinct CDR3 sequences, approximately 14% of them singletons; the top ten hold 50% to 65%. The time point denotes: sample taken at primary tumor resection. Sequencing was performed on whole RNA extracted from tumor and nontumor lung tissue, or from frozen PBMC, and the material was left unsorted. Sample: PBMCs, taken at surgery. These receptor sequences come from a male donor with early-stage non-small cell lung cancer.

This clonotype has only a few counts. The chain recombines TRBV27 with TRBJ1-1; D is perhaps TRBD1 (5 bases). Germline V gene data show CDR1 as MNHEY and CDR2 as SMNVEV (reference sequence). Trimming shortened V by 0 bases and J by 11 bases, and 16 bases separated the two germline ends. This CDR3 has 14 residues. The CDR3: CASSLSGRGREAFF. CDR3 DNA: TGTGCCAGCAGTTTATCAGGACGGGGACGGGAGGCTTTCTTT.

The rearrangement uses TRBV3-1 and TRBJ1-2; 12 bases line up with TRBD1. This CDR3 contains 16 residues. V lost 3 bases, J lost 3 bases, and 5 bases stayed unmatched. CDR1 is LGHDT, CDR2 YNNKEL, per germline (reference sequence). The CDR3 DNA sequence: TGTGCCAGCAGCCAGGGGGACAGGGGGCCTTACTATGGCTACACCTTC. Residues: CASSQGDRGPYYGYTF.

This clonotype was observed a handful of times. The chain links TRBV20-1 to TRBJ2-3; D could derive from TRBD1 or TRBD2 (5 bases each). With 5 bases removed from V and 4 bases from J, the gap between germline ends came to 13 bases. This CDR3 is 13 amino acids long. From germline, CDR1 is DFQATT and CDR2 SNEGSKA (reference sequence). This chain's CDR3 is CSAASRDADTQYF. The CDR3 coding sequence is TGCAGTGCTGCCAGCAGGGACGCAGATACGCAGTATTTT.

In this sample, this clonotype turned up many times. One junction end disagrees with the germline gene, perhaps due to a read error. The genes are TRBV7-7 and TRBJ2-3; TRBD1 agrees at 8 bases. Germline lookup yields CDR1 SSHAT and CDR2 FNYEAQ (reference sequence). The CDR3 extends over 16 amino acids. Here the CDR3 reads CASSLGVGQALDTQYF. CDR3 DNA: TGTGCTAGCAGCTTAGGTGTGGGACAGGCTTTGGATACGCAGTATTTT.

At least ten counts were recorded for this clonotype. The CDR3 nucleotides are TGTGCCAGCAGCCGTGGGACCGACAAACTTTCCTACGAGCAGTACTTC. It yields the protein CASSRGTDKLSYEQYF. V and J are TRBV21-1 and TRBJ2-7; TRBD1 is the table's D call, not checked against the DNA. TRBV21-1 is deemed a pseudogene. The CDR3 has 16 residues.

This clonotype was picked up a small number of times. The CDR3, as DNA: TGTGCCAGCAGTTTGACTAGCGGGGCCTACAATGAGCAGTTCTTC. Residues: CASSLTSGAYNEQFF. The rearrangement links TRBV6-2 or TRBV6-3 to TRBJ2-1; 11 bases map to TRBD2. Trimming took 4 bases from V and 2 from J; bases not matched to a gene: 1. Germline assignment: CDR1 MNHEY and CDR2 SVGEGT. The CDR3 has 15 amino acids.

The V call is TRBV11-1, the J call TRBJ2-3, with D unclear. The CDR3 is 14 amino acids. The germline CDR1 and CDR2 sequences are SGHAT and FQDESV (reference sequence). Between the trimmed V and J ends, which lost 4 bases and 0 bases, there was a span of 8 bases. CDR3 nucleotide sequence: TGTGCCAGCAGCTCCGGAATTAGCACAGATACGCAGTATTTT. The encoded protein is CASSSGISTDTQYF.

The rearrangement joins TRBV20-1 to TRBJ1-3; possibly TRBD1 for D (5 bases). Germline CDR1 DFQATT, CDR2 SNEGSKA (reference sequence). The ends were cut back, 4 bases at V and 3 bases at J, with 13 bases in the middle. This CDR3 spans 14 amino acids. CDR3 DNA: TGCAGTGCTACGAGGGGCTTTAATGGAAACACCATATATTTT. Translating gives CSATRGFNGNTIYF.

The chain joins TRBV2 to TRBJ1-5; 9 positions agree with TRBD1. Trimming took 7 bases from V and 5 from J; bases not matched to a gene: 6. The CDR3 runs 14 residues. Germline CDR1 and CDR2: SNHLY and FYNNEI. This CDR3 is CASTKTGGDQPQHF. Written as DNA, the CDR3 is TGTGCCAGCACAAAAACAGGGGGCGATCAGCCCCAGCATTTT.

At least ten counts were recorded for this clonotype. The CDR3 coding sequence is TGTGCCAGCAGCTTAAACCCAGTCTCCTACGAGCAGTACTTC. Translated: CASSLNPVSYEQYF. This chain connects TRBV7-2 to TRBJ2-7, with D unclear. Trimming removed 2 bases from V and 0 bases from J, with 8 bases in between. Germline CDR1 SGHTA, CDR2 FQGNSA. CDR3 length: 14 amino acids.

This clonotype has just a few counts. The rearrangement links TRBV29-1 to TRBJ1-1; 8 bases match TRBD1. V dropped 8 bases and J dropped 5; count of bases not matched to a gene: 13. The CDR3 has 14 amino acids. Germline-derived CDR1 and CDR2 are SQVTM and ANQGSEA. CDR3: CSPRKTGARTEAFF. CDR3 in DNA: TGCAGCCCTAGGAAGACAGGGGCTAGGACTGAAGCTTTCTTT. Full variable domain (outside the CDR3, taken from reference TRBV29-1 and TRBJ1-1): SAVISQKPSRDICQRGTSLTIQCQVDSQVTMMFWYRQQPGQSLTLIATANQGSEATYESGFVIDKFPISRPNLTFSTLTVSNMSPEDSSIYLCSPRKTGARTEAFFGQGTRLTVV.

This clonotype was detected many times. CDR3 sequence: CASRATPNTGELFF. In DNA, the CDR3 is TGCGCCAGCAGAGCGACTCCGAACACCGGGGAGCTGTTTTTT. The V call is TRBV5-1, the J call TRBJ2-2; D unresolved. The CDR3 has 14 amino acids. Trimming shortened V by 5 bases and J by 0 bases, and 8 bases separated the two germline ends. Germline CDR1 and CDR2: SGHRS and YFSETQ.

The CDR3 DNA sequence: TGTGCCAGCAGCCTCCAGGGGGAAAGAAGAAACACCATATATTTT. Its translation is CASSLQGERRNTIYF. V and J are TRBV4-2 and TRBJ1-3, with 7 bases aligning to TRBD1. Germline CDR1 reads LGHNA; CDR2 reads YNFKEQ. The CDR3 runs to 15 residues. Trimming removed 4 bases from V and 5 bases from J; junction bases left unmatched: 8.